Each of the 2 T cell receptor beta chains below was sequenced from the same sample in a study of T cell responses to AZD1222 COVID-19 vaccine. TCRdb's table, derived via immunoSEQ multiplex PCR, lists solely in-frame clones and lacks some. Of about 110,000 clones in the sample, 94% were seen once. This specimen consisted of peripheral blood, obtained 28 days after the second AZD1222 dose. These receptors were taken from an adult who received the AZD1222 COVID-19 vaccine.

The V gene is TRBV5-6, the J gene TRBJ1-5; D remains ambiguous. The CDR3 runs 14 residues. Per the germline V gene, CDR1 is SGHDT and CDR2 is YYEEEE. Trimming pared 1 base from V and 5 bases from J, leaving 10 bases between. CDR3 bases: TGTGCCAGCAGCTTGAAGTACTCTTATCAGCCCCAGCATTTT. Amino acids: CASSLKYSYQPQHF.

The gene calls are TRBV12-3 or TRBV12-4 and TRBJ1-2; 7 bases fit TRBD1. V shed 6 bases and J 13 bases; nucleotides not matched to a gene: 8. The CDR3 extends over 11 amino acids. The CDR3 region is CASRYRGVGTF. DNA of the CDR3: TGTGCCAGCAGGTACAGGGGAGTCGGCACCTTC.